What follows is one T cell receptor beta chain and its context. V lost 3 bases and J 2 bases, leaving 20 bases between the germline ends. CDR3 length: 18 residues. CDR1 and CDR2 from the germline V gene are SNHLY and FYNNEI. Described time point: peripheral blood 6 weeks after treatment start. The data were taken from a study of PD-L1 blockade in urothelial cancer. Study overall: Analysis of the blood was performed 3 weeks (second dose) and 6 weeks after treatment start.

Spiking of synthetic TCR analog templates was performed in each PCR. Data came from immunoSEQ multiplex PCR; TCRdb stores just in-frame clones and leaves some out. The sample consists of around 100,000 clones, less than 95% of them appearing once. The material sequenced was PBMCs, taken around atezolizumab (anti-PD-L1) treatment. The genes are TRBV2 and TRBJ1-3, with a possible D match to TRBD1 (5 bases). The source is a man between 60 and 70 years old with urothelial cancer. The CDR3 region is CASSDPALIQDAGNTIYF. CDR3 DNA sequence: TGTGCCAGCAGTGACCCCGCACTGATACAGGATGCTGGAAACACCATATATTTT.